This is a list of T cell receptor beta chains from one sample in a study of blood T cell repertoires in COVID-19. Method: immunoSEQ multiplex PCR; TCRdb's copy keeps in-frame clones and lacks some. The data show 170,000 or so clones, around 84% seen once. The source material was peripheral blood. These receptors came from a man aged 50 or older with active or convalescent COVID-19. CDR3s include the opening cysteine and the closing phenylalanine or tryptophan. A D gene is named only where the DNA matches it firmly. Expanded clones are given a class, and other clones once, few, many or no size at all.

V gene: TRBV7-2
J gene: TRBJ1-1
clone size: .
D gene: TRBD1
CDR3 protein: CASSLTAGGEAFF
CDR3 DNA: TGTGCCAGCAGCTTAACGGCAGGGGGTGAAGCTTTCTTT

V gene: TRBV7-2
J gene: TRBJ2-7
clone size: .
D gene: .
CDR3 protein: CASSYGGTRSYEQYF
CDR3 DNA: TGTGCCAGCAGCTATGGCGGGACTCGATCCTACGAGCAGTACTTC

V gene: TRBV6-5
J gene: TRBJ1-1
clone size: .
D gene: .
CDR3 protein: CASSYLQVNTEAFF
CDR3 DNA: TGTGCCAGCAGTTACCTACAGGTGAACACTGAAGCTTTCTTT

V gene: TRBV24-1
J gene: TRBJ2-7
clone size: .
D gene: .
CDR3 protein: CATSDLGGADEQYF
CDR3 DNA: TGTGCCACCAGTGATTTAGGAGGGGCCGACGAGCAGTACTTC

V gene: TRBV7-3
J gene: TRBJ2-1
clone size: .
D gene: .
CDR3 protein: CASSLDGRPYNEQFF
CDR3 DNA: TGTGCCAGCAGCTTAGACGGGAGACCCTACAATGAGCAGTTCTTC

V gene: TRBV9
J gene: TRBJ2-2
clone size: once
D gene: TRBD2
CDR3 protein: CASSVQAGGTGELFF
CDR3 DNA: TGTGCCAGCAGCGTACAAGCGGGAGGGACCGGGGAGCTGTTTTTT

V gene: TRBV30
J gene: TRBJ1-5
clone size: few
D gene: .
CDR3 protein: CAWSVRGYQPQHF
CDR3 DNA: TGTGCCTGGAGTGTTCGGGGGTATCAGCCCCAGCATTTT

V gene: TRBV27
J gene: TRBJ2-7
clone size: .
D gene: .
CDR3 protein: CASSPLVQAYEQYF
CDR3 DNA: TGTGCCAGCAGTCCCCTGGTTCAGGCCTACGAGCAGTACTTC

V gene: TRBV2
J gene: TRBJ1-4
clone size: .
D gene: TRBD1
CDR3 protein: CASSESLGQGGNEKLFF
CDR3 DNA: TGTGCCAGCAGTGAATCGTTAGGACAGGGAGGGAATGAAAAACTGTTTTTT

V gene: TRBV27
J gene: TRBJ2-3
clone size: .
D gene: TRBD1
CDR3 protein: CASSFRGQSTDTQYF
CDR3 DNA: TGTGCCAGCAGTTTTAGGGGGCAGAGCACAGATACGCAGTATTTT

V gene: TRBV2
J gene: TRBJ2-5
clone size: .
D gene: .
CDR3 protein: CASSGGTAPQETQYF
CDR3 DNA: TGTGCCAGCAGCGGAGGGACAGCGCCTCAAGAGACCCAGTACTTC

V gene: TRBV5-1
J gene: TRBJ1-3
clone size: .
D gene: .
CDR3 protein: CASSLEAGVTGNTIYF
CDR3 DNA: TGCGCCAGCAGCTTGGAGGCAGGGGTGACTGGAAACACCATATATTTT

V gene: TRBV11-3
J gene: TRBJ2-2
clone size: .
D gene: .
CDR3 protein: CASSSPTDLPLYGELFF
CDR3 DNA: TGTGCCAGCAGCTCCCCCACCGACTTGCCCCTCTACGGGGAGCTGTTTTTT

V gene: TRBV5-1
J gene: TRBJ1-4
clone size: few
D gene: .
CDR3 protein: CASSLVENEKLFF
CDR3 DNA: TGCGCCAGCAGCTTGGTGGAGAACGAAAAACTGTTTTTT

V gene: TRBV5-1
J gene: TRBJ1-2
clone size: .
D gene: TRBD1
CDR3 protein: CASRPRQGNGYTF
CDR3 DNA: TGCGCCAGCAGGCCGAGACAGGGAAATGGCTACACCTTC

V gene: TRBV18
J gene: TRBJ2-3
clone size: .
D gene: TRBD1
CDR3 protein: CASSPPTGGKSTDTQYF
CDR3 DNA: TGTGCCAGCTCACCGCCTACAGGGGGCAAAAGCACAGATACGCAGTATTTT

V gene: TRBV27
J gene: TRBJ2-1
clone size: .
D gene: TRBD2
CDR3 protein: CASSLPGLDYEQFF
CDR3 DNA: TGTGCCAGCAGTTTACCTGGACTAGACTATGAGCAGTTCTTC

V gene: TRBV6-9
J gene: TRBJ1-1
clone size: .
D gene: .
CDR3 protein: CASSYGGTEAFF
CDR3 DNA: TGTGCCAGCAGTTACGGGGGAACTGAAGCTTTCTTT

V gene: TRBV5-6
J gene: TRBJ2-5
clone size: .
D gene: TRBD2
CDR3 protein: CASSQIAGAQETQYF
CDR3 DNA: TGTGCCAGCAGCCAAATAGCGGGAGCTCAAGAGACCCAGTACTTC

V gene: TRBV5-6
J gene: TRBJ2-7
clone size: .
D gene: TRBD2
CDR3 protein: CASSPTSGGKKYEQYF
CDR3 DNA: TGTGCCAGCAGCCCGACTAGCGGGGGAAAGAAGTACGAGCAGTACTTC

V gene: TRBV29-1
J gene: TRBJ2-3
clone size: .
D gene: TRBD2
CDR3 protein: CSVEGRGGVDTQYF
CDR3 DNA: TGCAGCGTTGAAGGGCGGGGGGGTGTAGATACGCAGTATTTT

V gene: TRBV7-2
J gene: TRBJ2-7
clone size: .
D gene: .
CDR3 protein: CASSLLDYSSGEQYF
CDR3 DNA: TGTGCCAGCAGCTTACTGGACTACTCCTCGGGCGAGCAGTACTTC

V gene: TRBV6-5
J gene: TRBJ2-2
clone size: .
D gene: TRBD2
CDR3 protein: CASSLLAANTGELFF
CDR3 DNA: TGTGCCAGCAGTCTCCTAGCGGCGAACACCGGGGAGCTGTTTTTT

V gene: TRBV5-1
J gene: TRBJ2-2
clone size: .
D gene: TRBD2
CDR3 protein: CASSLTSGSIGELFF
CDR3 DNA: TGCGCCAGCAGCTTGACTAGCGGGAGTATAGGGGAGCTGTTTTTT

V gene: TRBV19
J gene: TRBJ1-2
clone size: .
D gene: .
CDR3 protein: CASSIVGAGLGYTF
CDR3 DNA: TGTGCCAGTAGTATAGTCGGAGCAGGGCTGGGCTACACCTTC

V gene: TRBV7-6
J gene: TRBJ1-6
clone size: .
D gene: TRBD1
CDR3 protein: CASSPTRQGYNSPLHF
CDR3 DNA: TGTGCCAGCAGCCCTACCCGACAGGGGTATAATTCACCCCTCCACTTT

V gene: TRBV4-2
J gene: TRBJ1-5
clone size: .
D gene: TRBD1
CDR3 protein: CASSPGTNRGNQPQHF
CDR3 DNA: TGTGCCAGCAGCCCTGGGACAAACAGGGGGAATCAGCCCCAGCATTTT

V gene: TRBV6-5
J gene: TRBJ2-1
clone size: .
D gene: TRBD1
CDR3 protein: CASSPRDRGTDEQFF
CDR3 DNA: TGTGCCAGCAGTCCCCGGGACAGGGGTACGGATGAGCAGTTCTTC

V gene: TRBV9
J gene: TRBJ1-3
clone size: .
D gene: .
CDR3 protein: CASSRAGNTIYF
CDR3 DNA: TGTGCCAGCAGCCGAGCTGGAAACACCATATATTTT

V gene: TRBV19
J gene: TRBJ1-2
clone size: few
D gene: .
CDR3 protein: CASSFPDRNYGYTF
CDR3 DNA: TGTGCCAGTAGTTTTCCAGACAGGAACTATGGCTACACCTTC

V gene: TRBV5-1
J gene: TRBJ2-1
clone size: .
D gene: TRBD1
CDR3 protein: CASSLGVSRGNEQFF
CDR3 DNA: TGCGCCAGCAGCTTGGGGGTATCCAGGGGGAATGAGCAGTTCTTC

V gene: TRBV14
J gene: TRBJ1-2
clone size: .
D gene: .
CDR3 protein: CASSQDPQGGYTF
CDR3 DNA: TGTGCCAGCAGCCAAGATCCCCAGGGGGGCTACACCTTC

V gene: TRBV28
J gene: TRBJ2-5
clone size: .
D gene: TRBD2
CDR3 protein: CASSSLAGGLRETQYF
CDR3 DNA: TGTGCCAGCAGTTCCCTAGCGGGGGGGTTGAGGGAGACCCAGTACTTC

V gene: TRBV4-3
J gene: TRBJ1-1
clone size: .
D gene: .
CDR3 protein: CASSQDGVSTEAFF
CDR3 DNA: TGCGCCAGCAGCCAAGACGGGGTGAGCACTGAAGCTTTCTTT

V gene: TRBV7-9
J gene: TRBJ1-1
clone size: .
D gene: .
CDR3 protein: CAPQLRAMNTEAFF
CDR3 DNA: TGTGCCCCGCAGCTGCGGGCCATGAACACTGAAGCTTTCTTT

V gene: TRBV5-6
J gene: TRBJ2-1
clone size: .
D gene: TRBD2
CDR3 protein: CASSLYSSGNQQFF
CDR3 DNA: TGTGCCAGCAGCTTGTACTCTAGCGGGAACCAGCAGTTCTTC

V gene: TRBV11-2
J gene: TRBJ2-7
clone size: many
D gene: .
CDR3 protein: CASSLEAGPPHEQYF
CDR3 DNA: TGTGCCAGCAGCTTAGAGGCAGGCCCCCCCCACGAGCAGTACTTC